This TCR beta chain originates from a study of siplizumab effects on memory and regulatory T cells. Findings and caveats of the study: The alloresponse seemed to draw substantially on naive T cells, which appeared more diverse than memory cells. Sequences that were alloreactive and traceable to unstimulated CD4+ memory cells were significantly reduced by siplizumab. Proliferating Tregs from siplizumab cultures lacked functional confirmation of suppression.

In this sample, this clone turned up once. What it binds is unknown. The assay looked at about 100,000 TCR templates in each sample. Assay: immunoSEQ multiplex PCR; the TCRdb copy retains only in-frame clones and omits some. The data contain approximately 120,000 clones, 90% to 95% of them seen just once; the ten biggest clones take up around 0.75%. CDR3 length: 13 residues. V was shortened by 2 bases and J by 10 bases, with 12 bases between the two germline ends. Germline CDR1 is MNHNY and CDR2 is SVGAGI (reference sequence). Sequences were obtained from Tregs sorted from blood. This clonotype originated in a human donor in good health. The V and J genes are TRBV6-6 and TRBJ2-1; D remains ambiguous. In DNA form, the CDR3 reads TGTGCCAGCAGTTACCCAGAAATCGGAGAGCAGTTCTTC. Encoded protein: CASSYPEIGEQFF.